A selection of T cell receptor beta chains follows, all from one sample in a study of blood T cells in healthy people across ages. TCRdb re-derived calls from the 5' RACE reads in MiXCR, one entry per CDR3 protein. This table holds about 760,000 distinct CDR3 sequences, 56% found once. Sequencing used blood. The receptors were sampled from a man in his forties in good health. CDR3s include the opening cysteine and the closing phenylalanine or tryptophan. A D gene is named only where the DNA matches it firmly. Expanded clones are given a class, and other clones once, few, many or no size at all.

J gene: TRBJ2-2; V gene: TRBV12-3/TRBV12-4; D gene: NA; clone size: NA; CDR3 DNA: TGTGCCAGCAGACGGGGCTCGAGAACGAACACCGGGGAGCTGTTTTTT; CDR3 protein: CASRRGSRTNTGELFF
J gene: TRBJ2-4; V gene: TRBV7-9; D gene: NA; clone size: many; CDR3 DNA: TGTGCCAGCAGCCCTCCCCGGGACCAAAAAAACATTCAGTACTTC; CDR3 protein: CASSPPRDQKNIQYF
J gene: TRBJ2-1; V gene: TRBV20-1; D gene: TRBD2; clone size: NA; CDR3 DNA: TGCAGTGCTAGAAAACCTCCGGGACTAGCGGGAAGATATGAGCAGTTCTTC; CDR3 protein: CSARKPPGLAGRYEQFF
J gene: TRBJ1-6; V gene: TRBV12-3/TRBV12-4; D gene: NA; clone size: NA; CDR3 DNA: TGCGCCAGCAGCTCCGCCGGCAAGTGGGGGGTAAAGGATTCACCCCTCCACTTT; CDR3 protein: CASSSAGKWGVKDSPLHF
J gene: TRBJ2-5; V gene: TRBV29-1; D gene: NA; clone size: NA; CDR3 DNA: TGCAGCGCCGTGGACGGTTGGGAGACCCAGTACTTC; CDR3 protein: CSAVDGWETQYF
J gene: TRBJ2-7; V gene: TRBV5-5; D gene: NA; clone size: few; CDR3 DNA: TGTGCCAGCAGCTTGGTTATCGTGGGAAAGAGTCTCTACGAGCAGTACTTC; CDR3 protein: CASSLVIVGKSLYEQYF
J gene: TRBJ2-5; V gene: TRBV11-2; D gene: NA; clone size: NA; CDR3 DNA: TGTGCCAGCAGCTTAGATCTACTGCAAGAGACCCAGTACTTC; CDR3 protein: CASSLDLLQETQYF
J gene: TRBJ2-5; V gene: TRBV20-1; D gene: NA; clone size: few; CDR3 DNA: TGCAGTGCAGCCTCGGTGGGGCGGCAAGAGACCCAGTACTTC; CDR3 protein: CSAASVGRQETQYF
J gene: TRBJ2-3; V gene: TRBV15; D gene: NA; clone size: few; CDR3 DNA: TGTGCCACCAGCCTGTGGGCAAGCACAGATACGCAGTATTTT; CDR3 protein: CATSLWASTDTQYF
J gene: TRBJ2-3; V gene: TRBV21-1; D gene: NA; clone size: NA; CDR3 DNA: TGTGCCACCCGTTATCATGGCAGGGAATATACAGATACGCAGTATTTT; CDR3 protein: CATRYHGREYTDTQYF
J gene: TRBJ2-7; V gene: TRBV4-1; D gene: TRBD1; clone size: few; CDR3 DNA: TGCGCCAGCAGCCAAGCCCCGGGACAGGGATCCGAGCAGTACTTC; CDR3 protein: CASSQAPGQGSEQYF
J gene: TRBJ1-1; V gene: TRBV3-1; D gene: NA; clone size: NA; CDR3 DNA: TGTGCCAGCAGCCCGCTTTTGGAGAACACTGAAGCTTTCTTT; CDR3 protein: CASSPLLENTEAFF
J gene: TRBJ1-2; V gene: TRBV15; D gene: NA; clone size: few; CDR3 DNA: TGTGCCACCAGCAGAGATTCGGGCCCGACAGAGACTCACACCTTC; CDR3 protein: CATSRDSGPTETHTF
J gene: TRBJ1-5; V gene: TRBV20-1; D gene: NA; clone size: NA; CDR3 DNA: TGCAGTGCTAGAATCTCAACGGGGCAGAATCAGCCCCAGCATTTT; CDR3 protein: CSARISTGQNQPQHF
J gene: TRBJ2-3; V gene: TRBV7-7; D gene: TRBD1; clone size: NA; CDR3 DNA: TGTGCTAGCAGCCCAGCCGGGACAGGGGGAGATACGCAGTATTTT; CDR3 protein: CASSPAGTGGDTQYF
J gene: TRBJ2-5; V gene: TRBV7-9; D gene: TRBD1; clone size: NA; CDR3 DNA: TGTGCCAGCAGCTTAGGGACAGGGGGCGTCCAAGAGACCCAGTACTTC; CDR3 protein: CASSLGTGGVQETQYF
J gene: TRBJ2-7; V gene: TRBV4-1; D gene: TRBD2; clone size: few; CDR3 DNA: TGCGCCAGCAGCTACGGACTAGCGGGAGGAAAATACGAGCAGTACTTC; CDR3 protein: CASSYGLAGGKYEQYF
J gene: TRBJ2-3; V gene: TRBV18; D gene: NA; clone size: few; CDR3 DNA: TGTGCCAGCTCACCAGGGTCCCTCTACGAAGGTACGCAGTATTTT; CDR3 protein: CASSPGSLYEGTQYF
J gene: TRBJ1-2; V gene: TRBV9; D gene: NA; clone size: NA; CDR3 DNA: TGTGCCAGCAGCGGTCCAGACCTCGTGGTATCGTCGGATGGCTACACCTTC; CDR3 protein: CASSGPDLVVSSDGYTF
J gene: TRBJ1-2; V gene: TRBV27; D gene: TRBD1; clone size: few; CDR3 DNA: TGTGCCAGCAGTTTAGAGACAGGGTACGGCTACACCTTC; CDR3 protein: CASSLETGYGYTF
J gene: TRBJ2-7; V gene: TRBV12-3/TRBV12-4; D gene: TRBD2; clone size: few; CDR3 DNA: TGTGCCAGCAGTTTAGAGGCGACTAGCGGTACACACTCCTACGAGCAGTACTTC; CDR3 protein: CASSLEATSGTHSYEQYF
J gene: TRBJ2-3; V gene: TRBV20-1; D gene: TRBD1; clone size: NA; CDR3 DNA: TGCAGTGCTTCGACAGGGTCGCGGGTAAGGACAGATACGCAGTATTTT; CDR3 protein: CSASTGSRVRTDTQYF
J gene: TRBJ2-3; V gene: TRBV4-3; D gene: TRBD1; clone size: once; CDR3 DNA: TGCGCCAGCAGTCGCTACAGGGGGCAGACAGATACGCAGTATTTT; CDR3 protein: CASSRYRGQTDTQYF
J gene: TRBJ2-1; V gene: TRBV9; D gene: NA; clone size: NA; CDR3 DNA: TGTGCCAGCAGCGTAGCGGGAACCTTGTACAATGAGCAGTTCTTC; CDR3 protein: CASSVAGTLYNEQFF
J gene: TRBJ2-7; V gene: TRBV20-1; D gene: TRBD1; clone size: NA; CDR3 DNA: TGCAGTGCAAGGGACAGCCTCAGTCGGTCCGAGCAGTACTTC; CDR3 protein: CSARDSLSRSEQYF
J gene: TRBJ2-6; V gene: TRBV3-1; D gene: NA; clone size: NA; CDR3 DNA: TGTGCCAGCAGAGAAACCCCAGCTGGGGCCAACGTCCTGACTTTC; CDR3 protein: CASRETPAGANVLTF
J gene: TRBJ2-5; V gene: TRBV3-1; D gene: NA; clone size: NA; CDR3 DNA: TGTGCCAGCAGCCAAGTCTCCAGTAGGTTAGTATTGGGACAGTACTTC; CDR3 protein: CASSQVSSRLVLGQYF
J gene: TRBJ2-7; V gene: TRBV16; D gene: TRBD1; clone size: NA; CDR3 DNA: TGTGCCAGCAGCTTTGGGACAGATGACTACGAGCAGTACTTC; CDR3 protein: CASSFGTDDYEQYF
J gene: TRBJ1-5; V gene: TRBV28; D gene: NA; clone size: NA; CDR3 DNA: TGTGCCAGCAGTTTGGGGACTGGTAGAAGCAATCAGCCCCAGCATTTT; CDR3 protein: CASSLGTGRSNQPQHF
J gene: TRBJ2-7; V gene: TRBV7-2; D gene: NA; clone size: many; CDR3 DNA: TGTGCCAGCAGCTTAGACAGGACCCCCTCCTACGAGCAGTACTTC; CDR3 protein: CASSLDRTPSYEQYF
J gene: TRBJ2-3; V gene: TRBV7-9; D gene: TRBD2; clone size: NA; CDR3 DNA: TGTGCCAGCAGCGTAAGCGGGGGGTTAAAGTATTTT; CDR3 protein: CASSVSGGLKYF
J gene: TRBJ1-5; V gene: TRBV27; D gene: NA; clone size: NA; CDR3 DNA: TGTGCCAGCAGTTTATTGGCTTTGGCAGAAAATCAGCCCCAGCATTTT; CDR3 protein: CASSLLALAENQPQHF
J gene: TRBJ2-1; V gene: TRBV20-1; D gene: NA; clone size: few; CDR3 DNA: TGCAGTGCTAACGACAGCCCCTACAATGAGCAGTTCTTC; CDR3 protein: CSANDSPYNEQFF
J gene: TRBJ2-1; V gene: TRBV20-1; D gene: NA; clone size: NA; CDR3 DNA: TGCAGTGCTAGAGACCCCGGACTGGAGGAGCAGTTCTTC; CDR3 protein: CSARDPGLEEQFF
J gene: TRBJ1-1; V gene: TRBV20-1; D gene: NA; clone size: NA; CDR3 DNA: TGCAGTGCTAGACAAGGCCTGGGGTATATGGAAGCTTTCTTT; CDR3 protein: CSARQGLGYMEAFF
J gene: TRBJ2-6; V gene: TRBV27; D gene: NA; clone size: NA; CDR3 DNA: TGTGCCAGCAGTAACCGATTGGCTGGGGCCAACGTCCTGACTTTC; CDR3 protein: CASSNRLAGANVLTF
J gene: TRBJ1-2; V gene: TRBV27; D gene: NA; clone size: NA; CDR3 DNA: TGTGCCAGCAGTCCGACCGTCCTTAACTATGGCTACACCTTC; CDR3 protein: CASSPTVLNYGYTF
J gene: TRBJ1-1; V gene: TRBV29-1; D gene: NA; clone size: NA; CDR3 DNA: TGCAGCGGGGGACAGAACACTGAAGCTTTCTTT; CDR3 protein: CSGGQNTEAFF
J gene: TRBJ2-7; V gene: TRBV3-1; D gene: TRBD1; clone size: NA; CDR3 DNA: TGTGCCAGCAGCCCGACAGGGTACTTCTACGAGCAGTACTTC; CDR3 protein: CASSPTGYFYEQYF
J gene: TRBJ1-6; V gene: TRBV7-9; D gene: TRBD1; clone size: NA; CDR3 DNA: TGTGCCAGCAGCTTAGGGGGCAGGGGGCTCTCACCCCTCCACTTT; CDR3 protein: CASSLGGRGLSPLHF
J gene: TRBJ1-1; V gene: TRBV29-1; D gene: NA; clone size: NA; CDR3 DNA: TGCAGCGTTGTTGGAACTGAAGCTTTCTTT; CDR3 protein: CSVVGTEAFF
J gene: TRBJ2-4; V gene: TRBV7-2; D gene: TRBD1; clone size: once; CDR3 DNA: TGTGCCAGCAGCTTGGGACAGGGAAAAAACATTCAGTACTTC; CDR3 protein: CASSLGQGKNIQYF
J gene: TRBJ2-5; V gene: TRBV7-2; D gene: TRBD1; clone size: few; CDR3 DNA: TGTGCCAGCAGATCAACAGGGGACCGGGCCCAGTACTTC; CDR3 protein: CASRSTGDRAQYF